The clone carrying this T cell receptor beta chain was counted many times. The antigen remains unidentified. The read terminates 3 residues before the CDR3 end, so the remaining end is supplied by the germline J gene. This specimen comes from a study of T cell clonality in common variable immunodeficiency. The study's findings and limits: CVID subjects shared fewer TCRbeta clones than healthy controls did.

V was pared by 3 bases and J by 2 bases, with 14 bases of the junction left unmatched. This CDR3 is built from 19 residues. The germline gives CDR1 LNHDA, CDR2 SQIVND (reference sequence). The assay was immunoSEQ multiplex PCR, and TCRdb's table has in-frame clones only and misses some. Altogether approximately 34,000 clones were found in the sample, and no singletons occur. The sequenced material came from peripheral blood mononuclear cells. This chain joins TRBV19 and TRBJ2-4; 9 positions agree with TRBD1. The TCR sequence derives from a person aged 18-70 years in good health. The CDR3 sequence is CASSMGFGRDRVSKNIQYF. The covered CDR3 bases are TGTGCCAGTAGTATGGGATTCGGCCGGGACAGGGTATCCAAAAACATT.